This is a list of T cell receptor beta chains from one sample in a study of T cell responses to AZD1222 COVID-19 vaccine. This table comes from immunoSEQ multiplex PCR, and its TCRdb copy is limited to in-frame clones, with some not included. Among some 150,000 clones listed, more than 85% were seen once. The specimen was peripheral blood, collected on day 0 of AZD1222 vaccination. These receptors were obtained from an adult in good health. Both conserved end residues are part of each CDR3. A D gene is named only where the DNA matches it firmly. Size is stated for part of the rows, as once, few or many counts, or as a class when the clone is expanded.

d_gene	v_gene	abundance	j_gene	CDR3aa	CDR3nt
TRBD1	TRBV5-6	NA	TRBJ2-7	CASSLDQGVFEQYF	TGTGCCAGCAGCTTGGACCAGGGGGTATTCGAGCAGTACTTC
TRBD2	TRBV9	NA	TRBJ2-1	CASSVGLAGLNEQFF	TGTGCCAGCAGCGTAGGACTAGCGGGACTCAATGAGCAGTTCTTC
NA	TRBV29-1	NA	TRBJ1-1	CSVGTTNTEAFF	TGCAGCGTTGGAACTACCAACACTGAAGCTTTCTTT
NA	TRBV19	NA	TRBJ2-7	CASSMTPSFEKVSYEQYF	TGTGCCAGTAGTATGACCCCCTCTTTTGAGAAGGTCTCCTACGAGCAGTACTTC
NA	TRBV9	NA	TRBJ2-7	CASSVDPGAISYEQYF	TGTGCCAGCAGCGTAGATCCGGGGGCCATCTCCTACGAGCAGTACTTC
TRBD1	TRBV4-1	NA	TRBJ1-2	CASSQPLRDRGAGYTF	TGCGCCAGCAGCCAACCACTCCGGGACAGGGGTGCCGGCTACACCTTC
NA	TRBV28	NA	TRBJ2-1	CASTRLDNEQFF	TGTGCCAGCACCCGACTAGACAATGAGCAGTTCTTC
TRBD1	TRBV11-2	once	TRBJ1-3	CASSSRQGVENTIYF	TGTGCCAGCAGCTCCCGACAGGGGGTAGAAAACACCATATATTTT
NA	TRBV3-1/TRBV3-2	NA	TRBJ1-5	CASSHKARQPQHF	TGTGCCAGCAGCCACAAGGCTCGTCAGCCCCAGCATTTT
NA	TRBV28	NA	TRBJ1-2	CASSLLLTYGYTF	TGTGCCAGCAGTTTATTACTGACATATGGCTACACCTTC
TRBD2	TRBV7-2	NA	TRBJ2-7	CASSLLSGSNPYEQYF	TGTGCCAGCAGCTTACTTAGCGGGAGTAACCCCTACGAGCAGTACTTC
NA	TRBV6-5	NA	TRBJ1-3	CASSQVYSGNTIYF	TGTGCCAGCAGCCAAGTTTACTCTGGAAACACCATATATTTT
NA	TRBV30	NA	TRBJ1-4	CAWTRARLGEKLFF	TGTGCCTGGACCCGGGCGCGGCTCGGTGAAAAACTGTTTTTT
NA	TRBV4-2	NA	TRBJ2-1	CASSLGPTNYNEQFF	TGTGCCAGCAGCCTTGGGCCTACCAATTACAATGAGCAGTTCTTC
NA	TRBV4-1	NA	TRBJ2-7	CASSQDGTAGGVTYEQYF	TGCGCCAGCAGCCAAGATGGGACGGCCGGAGGGGTGACCTACGAGCAGTACTTC
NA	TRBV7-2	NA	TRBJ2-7	CASSPSPVHMDYEQYF	TGTGCCAGCAGCCCATCACCGGTTCACATGGACTACGAGCAGTACTTC
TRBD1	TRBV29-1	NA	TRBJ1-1	CSVDRGAAEAFF	TGCAGCGTCGACAGGGGGGCCGCTGAAGCTTTCTTT
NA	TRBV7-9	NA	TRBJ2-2	CASSLGEANTGELFF	TGTGCCAGCAGCTTAGGGGAAGCGAACACCGGGGAGCTGTTTTTT
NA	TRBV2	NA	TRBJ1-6	CASGGRQGNSPLHF	TGTGCCAGCGGCGGGCGGCAGGGGAATTCACCCCTCCACTTT
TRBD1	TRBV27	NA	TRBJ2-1	CASIPPGQYNEQFF	TGTGCCAGCATTCCCCCGGGACAGTACAATGAGCAGTTCTTC
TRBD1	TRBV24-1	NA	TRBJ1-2	CATSEGDRLNYGYTF	TGTGCCACCAGTGAAGGGGACAGACTAAACTATGGCTACACCTTC
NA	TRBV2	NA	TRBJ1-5	CASSIDRNQPQHF	TGTGCCAGCAGTATCGACAGAAATCAGCCCCAGCATTTT
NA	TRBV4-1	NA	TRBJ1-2	CASSQVGVYGYTF	TGCGCCAGCAGCCAAGTTGGAGTCTATGGCTACACCTTC
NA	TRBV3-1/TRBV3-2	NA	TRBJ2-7	CASSQDSGGGEQYF	TGTGCCAGCAGCCAAGATTCGGGGGGCGGGGAGCAGTACTTC
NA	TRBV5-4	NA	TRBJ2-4	CASSLDRTILNIQYF	TGTGCCAGCAGCTTGGACAGGACTATTCTAAACATTCAGTACTTC
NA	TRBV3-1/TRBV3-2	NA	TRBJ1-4	CASSQDRYEKLFF	TGTGCCAGCAGCCAAGACAGATATGAAAAACTGTTTTTT